A single sample is the source of the 10 T cell receptor beta chains below, sequenced in a study of T cell responses to AZD1222 COVID-19 vaccine. Only in-frame clones appear in the TCRdb table, and some are missing; sequencing was by immunoSEQ multiplex PCR. The sample gives roughly 120,000 clones, about 88% of which show up once; about 15% is in the top ten. Sequencing used peripheral blood, obtained on day 0 of AZD1222 vaccination. The receptors here all came from an adult in good health.

Written as DNA, the CDR3 is TGCGCCAGCAGCTTACTAGCGGGAGCCCCCAATGAGCAGTTCTTC. Amino acid sequence: CASSLLAGAPNEQFF. The chain links TRBV5-1 to TRBJ2-1; TRBD2 aligns across 11 bases. J lost 6 bases, V lost 2 bases, and 4 bases had no gene match. This CDR3 is built from 15 residues. Germline CDR1 is SGHRS and CDR2 is YFSETQ.

The chain joins TRBV5-4 to TRBJ2-1, with D unclear. CDR3 length equals 17 residues. Germline V gives CDR1 SGHNT, CDR2 YYREEE (reference sequence). Trimming removed 3 bases at V and 5 bases at J, with 21 bases between. For the CDR3, the DNA is TGTGCCAGCAGCTCCTCCCTGAAGGTGAGGCTACACAATGAGCAGTTCTTC. Translating it yields CASSSSLKVRLHNEQFF. Drawing the rest from reference TRBV5-4 and TRBJ2-1, the complete variable domain is ETGVTQSPTHLIKTRGQQVTLRCSSQSGHNTVSWYQQALGQGPQFIFQYYREEENGRGNFPPRFSGLQFPNYSSELNVNALELDDSALYLCASSSSLKVRLHNEQFFGPGTRLTVL.

The genes are TRBV11-3 and TRBJ1-1; D is perhaps TRBD1 (5 bases). The CDR3 is 15 residues long. Germline V gives CDR1 SGHNT, CDR2 YENEEA. V was clipped by 1 base and J by 2 bases, with 11 bases between them. In nucleotides, the CDR3 is TGTGCCAGCAGCTTAGGTGGGGGAACTAACACTGAAGCTTTCTTT. Translation: CASSLGGGTNTEAFF.

V usage is TRBV14 and J usage is TRBJ2-2; 9 positions match TRBD2. The CDR3 runs 19 residues. V lost 6 bases to trimming and J lost 0 bases; unmatched junction nucleotides: 14. CDR1 and CDR2 from the germline V gene are SGHDN and FVKESK. The CDR3: CASSHRPRGGVANTGELFF. As DNA, the CDR3 is TGTGCCAGCAGTCATCGCCCCCGCGGGGGGGTCGCGAACACCGGGGAGCTGTTTTTT.

The chain is built from TRBV3-1 (or the pseudogene TRBV3-2) and TRBJ2-1, with no clear D. Between the trimmed V and J ends, which lost 4 bases and 2 bases, there was a span of 9 bases. The CDR3 is 14 amino acids. Germline V lookup: CDR1 LGHDT, CDR2 YNNKEL (reference sequence). CDR3: CASSPYRTYNEQFF. As DNA, the CDR3 is TGTGCCAGCAGCCCCTACAGAACCTACAATGAGCAGTTCTTC.

This clone turned up a few times. The chain combines TRBV2 with TRBJ2-5, with TRBD2 as a possible D gene (6 bases). Trimming stripped 6 bases from V and 5 bases from J, with 22 bases between. Germline CDR1 SNHLY, CDR2 FYNNEI. The CDR3 is made up of 16 amino acids. The CDR3 bases are TGTGCCAGCAGAGGCGGGGTGGCGGGAACGAGGGAGACCCAGTACTTC. This sequence encodes CASRGGVAGTRETQYF.

This clone was counted once. The V gene is TRBV5-1, the J gene TRBJ2-3, with no clear D. CDR3 size: 15 residues. Germline V gene data show CDR1 as SGHRS and CDR2 as YFSETQ. The ends were cut back, 5 bases at V and 2 bases at J, with 15 bases in the middle. The CDR3 DNA sequence: TGCGCCAGCAGGAACGACACCGGATACACAGATACGCAGTATTTT. Protein product: CASRNDTGYTDTQYF.

This sequence joins TRBV11-2 and TRBJ2-2, with D tentatively TRBD1 or TRBD2 (5 bases each). V gave up 5 bases and J gave up 6 bases, with 16 bases separating them. The germline V gene has CDR1 SGHAT and CDR2 FQNNGV. The CDR3 runs 15 residues. The CDR3 sequence is CASSGRQRLAGELFF. In DNA form, the CDR3 reads TGTGCCAGCAGCGGTCGACAGCGGTTGGCCGGGGAGCTGTTTTTT.

The chain uses TRBV28 and TRBJ2-6; 12 nucleotides line up with TRBD2. Germline assignment: CDR1 MDHEN and CDR2 SYDVKM. V gave up 6 bases and J gave up 0 bases; unmatched junction bases: 9. The CDR3 is 19 amino acids. In DNA form, the CDR3 reads TGTGCCAGCAGGCCGATATCGGGACTAGCGGGCTCTGGGGCCAACGTCCTGACTTTC. Translation gives CASRPISGLAGSGANVLTF.

The rearrangement joins TRBV6-8 to TRBJ1-4, with a weak D call TRBD1 (6 bases). Germline-derived CDR1 and CDR2 are MNHGY and SAAAGT. This CDR3 is built from 17 residues. The V and J ends lost 0 bases and 10 bases respectively, with 21 bases between them. CDR3: CASSYSPTATVGGKLFF. CDR3 nucleotide sequence: TGTGCCAGCAGTTACTCACCGACAGCCACCGTAGGGGGAAAACTGTTTTTT.